The 21 T cell receptor beta chains below all came from one sample that was sequenced in a study of blood T cell repertoires in COVID-19. Profiled with immunoSEQ multiplex PCR; TCRdb holds only in-frame clones, not every one. The sample has approximately 280,000 clones; roughly nine tenths are singletons. Sequenced input: PBMCs or T cells enriched from blood (not recorded which). The origin of the receptors is a woman in her late teens or twenties who had recovered from COVID-19.

The rearrangement uses TRBV5-1 and TRBJ1-4; TRBD1 matches 7 bases. The CDR3 loop spans 15 amino acids. The trim removed 4 bases at V and 5 bases at J, leaving 8 bases unmatched. CDR1 SGHRS and CDR2 YFSETQ come from the germline V gene. The CDR3 reads CASSALQGINEKLFF. The CDR3 nucleotides read TGCGCCAGCAGCGCGTTACAGGGGATAAATGAAAAACTGTTTTTT.

The chain uses TRBV12-3 or TRBV12-4 and TRBJ2-2; no clear D gene. The CDR3 has 12 residues. V was shortened by 1 base and J by 8 bases, with 5 bases between the two germline ends. This chain's CDR3 is CASSLVVGELFF. The CDR3 DNA is TGTGCCAGCAGTTTAGTCGTGGGGGAGCTGTTTTTT.

In its sample, this clone was seen once. The chain recombines TRBV9 with TRBJ2-1, with D perhaps TRBD2 (5 bases). Trimming left V 3 bases short and J 2 bases short, with 18 bases between. CDR3 length equals 17 residues. The germline V gene encodes CDR1 SGDLS and CDR2 YYNGEE. The CDR3 is CASSALMLRVTYNEQFF. The CDR3 DNA is TGTGCCAGCAGCGCCCTTATGTTGAGGGTCACCTACAATGAGCAGTTCTTC.

The chain employs TRBV5-1 and TRBJ1-1; tentative D call: TRBD1 (6 bases). Looked up from germline, CDR1 is SGHRS and CDR2 is YFSETQ. The CDR3 runs 17 residues. The V end was cut by 2 bases, the J end by 1 base, with 18 bases between. The CDR3: CASSLRTGQTRNTEAFF. CDR3 nucleotide sequence: TGCGCCAGCAGCTTACGTACAGGACAGACCAGGAACACTGAAGCTTTCTTT.

This clone has only one observation. This chain uses TRBV5-1 with TRBJ2-5; 12 bases are a match to TRBD1. Trimming took 0 bases from V and 1 from J; bases not matched to a gene: 7. Per the germline V gene, CDR1 is SGHRS and CDR2 is YFSETQ. CDR3 length equals 18 residues. The CDR3 region is CASSLAGGTGGIQETQYF. CDR3 nucleotides: TGCGCCAGCAGCTTGGCCGGAGGGACAGGGGGCATCCAAGAGACCCAGTACTTC.

V usage is TRBV29-1 and J usage is TRBJ1-4; TRBD1 is a possible D gene (6 bases). The CDR3 has 22 residues. The V end was cut by 6 bases, the J end by 8 bases, with 43 bases between. Germline V gives CDR1 SQVTM, CDR2 ANQGSEA. The CDR3 nucleotides read TGCAGCGTCCTTGGGGGTGACAGACCCAGCTTCCCGGGAGGATATAGGGGGGAAAAACTGTTTTTT. This codes for CSVLGGDRPSFPGGYRGEKLFF.

The chain employs TRBV6-5 and TRBJ1-2; D not certain. CDR3 length equals 12 residues. CDR1 and CDR2 (germline): MNHEY, SVGAGI. Trimming stripped 6 bases from V and 8 bases from J, with 13 bases between. The CDR3 sequence is CASSAYSGGYTF. The DNA for the CDR3 is TGTGCCAGCAGCGCCTATTCCGGGGGCTACACCTTC.

The rearrangement links TRBV28 to TRBJ2-1, with unresolved D. Trimming removed 4 bases at V and 2 bases at J, with 6 bases between. The CDR3 sequence is 13 residues long. Looked up from germline, CDR1 is MDHEN and CDR2 is SYDVKM. CDR3 protein: CASSYTPYNEQFF. CDR3 DNA sequence: TGTGCCAGCAGTTACACACCCTACAATGAGCAGTTCTTC.

This clone appeared a single time. This chain uses TRBV6-6 with TRBJ1-5; 8 nucleotides agree with TRBD1. After removal of 6 bases from V and 2 bases from J, the junction contained 9 bases not matched to a gene. The length of the CDR3 is 16 residues. In germline, CDR1 is MNHNY, CDR2 SVGAGI (reference sequence). The CDR3 protein is CASSLSGTGGNQPQHF. The DNA of the CDR3 is TGTGCCAGCAGCCTCTCCGGGACAGGAGGCAATCAGCCCCAGCATTTT.

This chain links TRBV19 with TRBJ1-1, with a weak D call TRBD1 (6 bases). There are 12 residues in the CDR3. The V gene's germline CDR1 is LNHDA and CDR2 SQIVND (reference sequence). V shed 6 bases and J shed 9 bases, with 14 bases lying between them. CDR3 sequence: CASSNDRSQAFF. In DNA form, the CDR3 reads TGTGCCAGTAGCAATGACAGGAGTCAAGCTTTCTTT.

This clone was recorded once. The genes are TRBV23-1 and TRBJ1-3, with D uncertain. TRBV23-1 carries the ORF label, with uncertain function. CDR3 size: 12 residues. V lost 9 bases to trimming and J lost 8 bases, with 14 bases between them. The CDR3 DNA sequence: TGCGCCAGTGCGGTGTACGGGGACACCATATATTTT. Protein sequence: CASAVYGDTIYF.

The CDR3 bases are TGCAGCGTTGAAGATTCTTGGGTGTTCGGGACAGGGGCTTCCGAGCAGTACTTC. Translation: CSVEDSWVFGTGASEQYF. This rearrangement joins TRBV29-1 to TRBJ2-7, with TRBD1 identical over 10 bases. CDR3 length equals 18 residues. Germline CDR1 reads SQVTM; CDR2 reads ANQGSEA. V shed 0 bases and J 6 bases; nucleotides not matched to a gene: 17.

The chain has TRBV19 and TRBJ1-1, with D possibly matching TRBD1 (6 bases). Deletions cut 7 bases from V and 0 bases from J, with 12 bases between. CDR1 is LNHDA and CDR2 is SQIVND in the germline V gene (reference sequence). This CDR3 spans 14 amino acids. The CDR3 reads CASTTGPMNTEAFF. CDR3 DNA sequence: TGTGCCAGTACGACAGGCCCGATGAACACTGAAGCTTTCTTT. Full variable domain (missing parts from reference TRBV19 and TRBJ1-1): DGGITQSPKYLFRKEGQNVTLSCEQNLNHDAMYWYRQDPGQGLRLIYYSQIVNDFQKGDIAEGYSVSREKKESFPLTVTSAQKNPTAFYLCASTTGPMNTEAFFGQGTRLTVV.

The CDR3 DNA is TGTGCCTGGAATTATGCCGGGACACACTTTGAAGCTTTCTTT. Translation gives CAWNYAGTHFEAFF. The chain uses TRBV30 and TRBJ1-1; possibly TRBD1 for D (6 bases). Germline V CDR1 and CDR2: GTSNPN, SVGIG (reference sequence). The CDR3 consists of 14 residues. Trimming took 4 bases from V and 7 from J, leaving 19 bases between them.

The CDR3 is CASSFPRGSKLFF. DNA of the CDR3: TGTGCCAGCAGCTTCCCTCGGGGATCAAAACTGTTTTTT. V usage is TRBV7-9 and J usage is TRBJ1-4; D unclear. V lost 3 bases and J lost 10, with 12 bases in between. Germline assignment: CDR1 SEHNR and CDR2 FQNEAQ (reference sequence). There are 13 residues in the CDR3. Using reference TRBV7-9 and TRBJ1-4 for the parts outside the CDR3, the full variable domain is DTGVSQNPRHKITKRGQNVTFRCDPISEHNRLYWYRQTLGQGPEFLTYFQNEAQLEKSRLLSDRFSAERPKGSFSTLEIQRTEQGDSAMYLCASSFPRGSKLFFGSGTQLSVL.

V gene TRBV28 combines with J gene TRBJ1-2; D is possibly TRBD1 (5 bases). CDR1 and CDR2 from the germline V gene are MDHEN and SYDVKM. The CDR3 spans 18 residues. V lost 1 base to trimming and J lost 1 base, with 19 bases between them. The CDR3 loop reads CASSLSRVGTPFNYGYTF. CDR3 coding DNA: TGTGCCAGCAGTTTATCGAGGGTAGGGACTCCTTTTAACTATGGCTACACCTTC.

This sequence joins TRBV5-1 and TRBJ1-1, with D tentatively TRBD1 (6 bases). V lost 0 bases and J 0 bases, leaving 12 bases between the germline ends. Germline assignment: CDR1 SGHRS and CDR2 YFSETQ. The CDR3 contains 16 residues. CDR3 sequence reads: CASSLDSGEMNTEAFF. CDR3 coding DNA: TGCGCCAGCAGCTTGGATTCAGGGGAAATGAACACTGAAGCTTTCTTT.

The rearrangement links TRBV19 to TRBJ2-7; 9 bases are a match to TRBD1. Germline V gene lookup returns CDR1 LNHDA and CDR2 SQIVND (reference sequence). The CDR3 runs 16 residues. The V segment lost 10 bases and the J segment 2 bases; nucleotides outside the gene matches: 15. CDR3 amino acids: CATTNARTGDTYEQYF. The CDR3, as DNA: TGTGCCACCACGAACGCTCGGACAGGGGACACCTACGAGCAGTACTTC.

J is TRBJ2-7 and V is TRBV19; 9 bases are a match to TRBD2. Trimming cost V 8 bases and J 2 bases; bases outside gene matches: 7. The CDR3 is made up of 14 amino acids. Germline V gene data show CDR1 as LNHDA and CDR2 as SQIVND (reference sequence). The CDR3 coding sequence is TGTGCCAGTGGAAATAGCGGGAGTACCTACGAGCAGTACTTC. It yields the protein CASGNSGSTYEQYF.

The chain carries TRBV7-2 and TRBJ2-5, with 14 bases matching TRBD2. V lost 2 bases, J lost 0 bases, and 8 bases stayed unmatched. Germline V CDR1 and CDR2: SGHTA, FQGNSA. This CDR3 comprises 19 residues. The CDR3 DNA follows: TGTGCCAGCAGCTTAAGACTAGCGGGAGGGAGAGGGAACCAAGAGACCCAGTACTTC. As protein: CASSLRLAGGRGNQETQYF. Supplemented by reference TRBV7-2 and TRBJ2-5, the full variable domain reads GAGVSQSPSNKVTEKGKDVELRCDPISGHTALYWYRQSLGQGLEFLIYFQGNSAPDKSGLPSDRFSAERTGGSVSTLTIQRTQQEDSAVYLCASSLRLAGGRGNQETQYFGPGTRLLVL.

CDR3 in amino acids: CAWSLGSGGPDEQYF. CDR3 in DNA: TGTGCCTGGAGTCTTGGGTCGGGAGGGCCCGACGAGCAGTACTTC. The rearrangement joins TRBV30 to TRBJ2-7; TRBD2 matches 8 bases. The CDR3 covers 15 residues. The germline CDR1 and CDR2 sequences are GTSNPN and SVGIG (reference sequence). V gave up 2 bases and J gave up 5 bases; unmatched junction bases: 11.